This record covers a single T cell receptor (beta chain). The entry originates in a study of blood T cell repertoires in COVID-19. For the study at large: Donors in the United States, Italy and Spain gave samples during acute or convalescent COVID-19. PBMCs, B-cell-depleted T cells, or T cells were the source of the cDNA or gDNA that made up the material.

Per the original methods: By means of reference gene primer amplification, nucleated cell counts were estimated. Measured with immunoSEQ multiplex PCR; TCRdb has only the in-frame clones, and not every one. V, J and clone size are taken as reported in that table, and D and trimming were inferred from the DNA itself. The data contain 90,000 to 100,000 clones, 84% of them singletons. Trimming took 0 bases from V and 13 from J; bases not matched to a gene: 9. This CDR3 has 13 amino acids. Germline values: CDR1 GTSNPN, CDR2 SVGIG (reference sequence). The chain uses TRBV30 and TRBJ2-1, with TRBD2 matching 7 bases. Sequenced sample: peripheral blood. This sequence was found in a man aged 65-85 years with active or convalescent COVID-19. The CDR3 DNA follows: TGTGCCTGGAGTGTAAAACGGGGGACTATTCAGTTCTTC. Translation: CAWSVKRGTIQFF.